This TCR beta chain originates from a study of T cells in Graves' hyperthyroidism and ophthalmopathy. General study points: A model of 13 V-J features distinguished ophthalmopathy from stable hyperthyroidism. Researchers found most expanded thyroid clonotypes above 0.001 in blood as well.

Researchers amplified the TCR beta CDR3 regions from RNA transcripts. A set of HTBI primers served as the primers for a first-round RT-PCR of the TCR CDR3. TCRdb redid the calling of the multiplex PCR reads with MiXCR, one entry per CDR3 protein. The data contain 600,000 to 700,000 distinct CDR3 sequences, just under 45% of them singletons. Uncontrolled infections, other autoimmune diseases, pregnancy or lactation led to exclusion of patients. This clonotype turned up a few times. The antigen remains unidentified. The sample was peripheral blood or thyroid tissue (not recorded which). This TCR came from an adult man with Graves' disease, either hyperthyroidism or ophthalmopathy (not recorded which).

The CDR3 here is CASSYSVRSSYEQYF. The CDR3 DNA is TGTGCCAGCAGTTACTCGGTCAGGAGCTCCTACGAGCAGTACTTC. The rearrangement uses TRBV6-5 and TRBJ2-7; D uncertain. This CDR3 has 15 residues. With 0 bases removed from V and 0 bases from J, the gap between germline ends came to 9 bases. In germline, CDR1 is MNHEY, CDR2 SVGAGI.